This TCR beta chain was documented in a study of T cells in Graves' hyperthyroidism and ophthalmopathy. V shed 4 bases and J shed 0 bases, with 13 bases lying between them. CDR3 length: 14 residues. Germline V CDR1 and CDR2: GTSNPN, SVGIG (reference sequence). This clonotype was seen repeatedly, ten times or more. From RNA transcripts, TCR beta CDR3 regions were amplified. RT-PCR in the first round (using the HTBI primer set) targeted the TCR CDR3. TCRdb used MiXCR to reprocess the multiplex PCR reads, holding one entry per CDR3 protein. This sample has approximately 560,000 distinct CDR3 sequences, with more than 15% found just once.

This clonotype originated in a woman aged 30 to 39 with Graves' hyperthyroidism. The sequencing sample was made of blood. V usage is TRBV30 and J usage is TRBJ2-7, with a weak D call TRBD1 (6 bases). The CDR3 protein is CAWIPGHNSYEQYF. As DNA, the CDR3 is TGTGCCTGGATCCCGGGACATAACTCCTACGAGCAGTACTTC.